A single sample is the source of the 27 T cell receptor beta chains below, sequenced in a study of neurological immune-mediated disorders. TCRdb fed the 5' RACE reads into MiXCR, producing one record per CDR3 protein. The sample gives tens of thousands of distinct CDR3 sequences, approximately 4% of which show up once; about 3.1% is in the top ten. The specimen was PBMCs. The receptors originated from a middle-aged man with multiple sclerosis.

This clonotype was found many times. An end of the junction differs from the germline gene, which may be a read error. This chain uses TRBV4-1 with TRBJ1-5, with D perhaps matching TRBD1 (5 bases). The CDR3 loop spans 15 amino acids. Per germline, CDR1 MGHRA and CDR2 YSYEKL. CDR3 sequence reads: CASSQDTGVYQPQNF. DNA for the CDR3: TGCGCCAGCAGCCAAGATACAGGTGTGTATCAGCCCCAGAATTTT.

The sample holds many counts of this clonotype. This chain links TRBV18 with TRBJ2-3; no firm D call. This CDR3 comprises 14 residues. The germline CDR1 and CDR2 sequences are KGHSH and LQKENI. V lost 0 bases to trimming and J lost 5 bases, with 9 bases between them. CDR3 sequence: CASSPPTDGDTQYF. The CDR3 nucleotides read TGTGCCAGCTCACCACCCACGGACGGAGATACGCAGTATTTT.

This clonotype was detected ten times or more. V usage is TRBV5-1 and J usage is TRBJ2-5; 7 bases align to TRBD1. Per germline, CDR1 SGHRS and CDR2 YFSETQ. This CDR3 has 14 residues. J gave up 1 base and V 4 bases, and 4 bases lay outside the gene matches. The CDR3 coding sequence is TGCGCCAGCAGCACTGGGACAGCCCAAGAGACCCAGTACTTC. It yields the protein CASSTGTAQETQYF.

The chain couples TRBV6-5 to TRBJ1-1, with D unresolved. CDR3 size: 17 residues. Trimming removed 0 bases from V and 1 base from J, with 15 bases in between. The germline gives CDR1 MNHEY, CDR2 SVGAGI. CDR3: CASSYSMREGSNTEAFF. The CDR3 DNA is TGTGCCAGCAGTTACTCGATGAGGGAAGGGTCGAACACTGAAGCTTTCTTT.

This clonotype was picked up many times. V gene TRBV20-1 combines with J gene TRBJ2-1; D tentatively reads TRBD1 or TRBD2 (5 bases each). Germline values: CDR1 DFQATT, CDR2 SNEGSKA (reference sequence). The CDR3 consists of 14 residues. Trimming stripped 3 bases from V and 7 bases from J, with 16 bases between. The CDR3: CSASGDATTNEQFF. The CDR3 region has the DNA TGCAGTGCTAGCGGGGACGCTACAACTAATGAGCAGTTCTTC.

This clonotype was detected ten times or more. The chain is built from TRBV20-1 and TRBJ1-3; D is undetermined. The CDR3 is 15 amino acids. Between the trimmed V and J ends, which lost 0 bases and 0 bases, there was a span of 9 bases. Germline values: CDR1 DFQATT, CDR2 SNEGSKA (reference sequence). The DNA for the CDR3 is TGCAGTGCTAGAGATGAGGCGTCCTCTGGAAACACCATATATTTT. It specifies CSARDEASSGNTIYF.

This clonotype was found many times. This chain connects TRBV6-5 to TRBJ2-5; D may match TRBD1 or TRBD2 (5 bases each). The CDR3 contains 13 residues. Germline V CDR1 and CDR2: MNHEY, SVGAGI. V gave up 6 bases and J gave up 4 bases, with 12 bases separating them. For the CDR3, the DNA is TGTGCCAGCAGGCCAGGGACCGGAGAGACCCAGTACTTC. This translates into CASRPGTGETQYF.

This clonotype was detected many times. The DNA of the CDR3 is TGTGCCACCAGTAAGGCGGTAGTAGAGAGGAATGAGCAGTTCTTC. This gives the protein CATSKAVVERNEQFF. This sequence joins TRBV15 and TRBJ2-1; no reliable D call. V lost 6 bases and J lost 7, with 19 bases in between. Germline CDR1 LNHNV, CDR2 YYDKDF (reference sequence). CDR3 length: 15 amino acids.

This clonotype was seen more than once but under ten times. This chain links TRBV4-1 with TRBJ2-7; the match to TRBD1 covers 8 bases. The junction had 9 bases not matched to a gene; V was cut back by 2 bases and J by 0 bases. The length of the CDR3 is 17 residues. CDR1 is MGHRA, CDR2 YSYEKL, per germline. DNA for the CDR3: TGCGCCAGCAGCCAAACCCCTGGACAGGGTGTCTCCTACGAGCAGTACTTC. Protein sequence: CASSQTPGQGVSYEQYF.

As concerns this clonotype: This could be a read error, since a much larger clone is one nucleotide away. This chain's CDR3 is CSASTGETQYF. In DNA form, the CDR3 reads TGCAGTGCTAGTACGGGGGAGACCCAGTACTTC. The chain has TRBV20-1 and TRBJ2-5, with D perhaps matching TRBD2 (5 bases). The CDR3 runs to 11 residues. CDR1 and CDR2 (germline): DFQATT, SNEGSKA (reference sequence). Trimming cost V 3 bases and J 5 bases, with 7 bases left between them.

This clonotype was detected many times. The genes are TRBV3-1 and TRBJ2-7; no clear D gene. This CDR3 has 15 residues. The V end lost 0 bases, the J end lost 0 bases, and 9 bases lay between the germline ends. The germline V gene encodes CDR1 LGHDT and CDR2 YNNKEL (reference sequence). CDR3 bases: TGTGCCAGCAGCCAAGAAGGCTATCCCTCCTACGAGCAGTACTTC. Protein product: CASSQEGYPSYEQYF.

For this clonotype: A read error is possible here, since a much larger clone lies one base away. The V call is TRBV10-3, the J call TRBJ1-5, with TRBD1 matching 7 bases. The CDR3 has 17 residues. The ends lost 0 bases at V and 8 bases at J; junction bases unmatched: 13. CDR1 and CDR2 (germline): ENHRY, SYGVKD. This CDR3 reads CAISESPFRLTGEPQHF. The CDR3 coding sequence is TGTGCCATCAGTGAGTCGCCTTTTAGGCTTACAGGGGAGCCCCAGCATTTT.

This clonotype was counted many times. The CDR3 DNA is TGTGCCAGCAGCGTAGTGGCGGGACCGGGGTACAATGAGCAGTTCTTC. It encodes CASSVVAGPGYNEQFF. The rearrangement joins TRBV9 to TRBJ2-1, with D possibly TRBD2 on 6 matching bases. The ends were cut back, 0 bases at V and 4 bases at J, with 14 bases in the middle. The germline gives CDR1 SGDLS, CDR2 YYNGEE. This CDR3 spans 16 amino acids.

There are a few counts of this clonotype. V and J are TRBV5-1 and TRBJ2-1; the D gene could be TRBD1 or TRBD2 (5 bases each). Germline V lookup: CDR1 SGHRS, CDR2 YFSETQ. V gave up 4 bases and J gave up 9 bases, with 23 bases separating them. The CDR3 spans 16 residues. The CDR3 bases are TGCGCCAGCAGCCCAAAGACAGAGGGTGGAGGTGGTGAGCAGTTCTTC. As protein: CASSPKTEGGGGEQFF.

Ten or more counts support this clonotype. The genes are TRBV18 and TRBJ2-1; the D gene is possibly TRBD2 (6 bases). V dropped 3 bases and J dropped 7 bases, with 22 bases sitting between them. This CDR3 has 17 amino acids. Germline CDR1 KGHSH, CDR2 LQKENI. The CDR3 is CASSPPGAEGLINEQFF. DNA of the CDR3: TGTGCCAGCTCACCCCCCGGGGCGGAGGGCCTGATTAATGAGCAGTTCTTC.

This clonotype was seen repeatedly, ten times or more. The V call is TRBV5-1, the J call TRBJ1-1, with D uncertain. CDR1 SGHRS and CDR2 YFSETQ come from the germline V gene. The CDR3 runs to 13 residues. Trimming removed 0 bases from V and 5 bases from J, with 8 bases in between. Here the CDR3 reads CASSLEGRTEAFF. The DNA for the CDR3 is TGCGCCAGCAGCTTGGAGGGCCGGACTGAAGCTTTCTTT.

This clonotype was recorded at least ten times. This rearrangement joins TRBV7-2 to TRBJ2-1; 13 bases map to TRBD2. J lost 14 bases, V lost 1 base, and 14 bases had no gene match. Per the germline V gene, CDR1 is SGHTA and CDR2 is FQGNSA. This CDR3 contains 17 residues. In nucleotides, the CDR3 is TGTGCCAGCAGCTTAGACGCGGAACTAGCGGGGGGGCGGGTTAAGTTCTTC. Translating gives CASSLDAELAGGRVKFF.

This clonotype was seen more than once but under ten times. The chain uses TRBV6-1 and TRBJ1-1; D gene unclear. The CDR3 is made up of 15 amino acids. V lost 2 bases to trimming and J lost 1 base, with 11 bases between them. Germline V gives CDR1 MNHNS, CDR2 SASEGT. The CDR3 region is CASSERGGRNTEAFF. The DNA of the CDR3 is TGTGCCAGCAGTGAACGGGGAGGGCGGAACACTGAAGCTTTCTTT.

This clonotype was counted at least ten times. The chain employs TRBV20-1 and TRBJ2-1, with 8 bases identical to TRBD1. This CDR3 spans 14 amino acids. CDR1 is DFQATT and CDR2 is SNEGSKA in the germline V gene (reference sequence). V was clipped by 6 bases and J by 8 bases; unmatched bases: 12. Here the CDR3 DNA reads TGCAGTGCCAACGACAGGGGCGATTTTGATGAGCAGTTCTTC. This sequence encodes CSANDRGDFDEQFF.

This clonotype was found many times. The genes are TRBV10-3 and TRBJ2-5; 7 nucleotides line up with TRBD1. The CDR3 sequence is 15 residues long. Per the germline V gene, CDR1 is ENHRY and CDR2 is SYGVKD. Trimming cost V 6 bases and J 0 bases; bases outside gene matches: 7. In DNA, the CDR3 is TGTGCCATCAGCGAGGGACAGATGTACCAAGAGACCCAGTACTTC. Its protein product is CAISEGQMYQETQYF.

This clonotype was counted many times. This chain uses TRBV7-8 with TRBJ2-1; D call uncertain. This CDR3 has 11 residues. Germline values: CDR1 SGHVS, CDR2 FQNEAQ. The V and J ends lost 5 bases and 10 bases respectively, with 9 bases between them. The CDR3, as DNA: TGTGCCAGCAGCCTCCATTTGGAGCAGTTCTTC. This sequence encodes CASSLHLEQFF. Looking up the rest from reference TRBV7-8 and TRBJ2-1 gives the full variable domain: GAGVSQSPRYKVAKRGQDVALRCDPISGHVSLFWYQQALGQGPEFLTYFQNEAQLDKSGLPSDRFFAERPEGSVSTLKIQRTQQEDSAVYLCASSLHLEQFFGPGTRLTVL.

This clonotype has a count of ten or more. The J gene is TRBJ2-7, the V gene TRBV12-3 or TRBV12-4; 15 positions agree with TRBD2. The junction had 5 bases not matched to a gene; V was cut back by 5 bases and J by 6 bases. This CDR3 has 15 residues. CDR3 sequence: CASSMGLAGGSEQYF. The CDR3 bases are TGTGCCAGCAGTATGGGACTAGCGGGAGGTTCCGAGCAGTACTTC.

This clonotype appeared a few times. DNA for the CDR3: TGCAGCGTTGAAGGCCAGGCAGGGAGTAAAGACGAGCAGTACTTC. Its protein is CSVEGQAGSKDEQYF. V gene TRBV29-1 combines with J gene TRBJ2-7; TRBD1 or TRBD2 may be the D gene (5 bases each). The CDR3 covers 15 residues. Germline CDR1 and CDR2: SQVTM and ANQGSEA. V lost 1 base and J lost 5, with 18 bases in between.

This clonotype was detected ten times or more. The CDR3 loop is CSVETRDNEQFF. For the CDR3, the DNA is TGCAGCGTTGAGACGCGGGACAATGAGCAGTTCTTC. The chain links TRBV29-1 to TRBJ2-1, with D possibly being TRBD2 (5 bases). The germline V gene has CDR1 SQVTM and CDR2 ANQGSEA. Trimming pared 3 bases from V and 5 bases from J, leaving 8 bases between. The CDR3 has 12 residues.

This clonotype was seen repeatedly, ten times or more. The chain recombines TRBV20-1 with TRBJ1-1; tentative D call: TRBD1 (5 bases). Trimming pared 2 bases from V and 7 bases from J, leaving 11 bases between. In germline, CDR1 is DFQATT, CDR2 SNEGSKA (reference sequence). The CDR3 sequence is 12 residues long. CDR3 bases: TGCAGTGCTAGACAGGGAGAATATGAAGCTTTCTTT. Translating it yields CSARQGEYEAFF.

There are many counts of this clonotype. The chain recombines TRBV7-9 with TRBJ2-7; possible D gene TRBD1, 6 bases. Trimming took off 0 bases at V and 7 bases at J, with 10 bases between the two ends. The CDR3 totals 13 residues. Germline V CDR1 and CDR2: SEHNR, FQNEAQ (reference sequence). The CDR3 loop is CASSLAGAGEQYF. CDR3 DNA: TGTGCCAGCAGCTTAGCGGGGGCAGGGGAGCAGTACTTC.

There are many counts of this clonotype. V gene TRBV29-1 combines with J gene TRBJ2-7; a weak D match, TRBD1 (6 bases). The CDR3 has 12 amino acids. V was trimmed by 5 bases and J by 5 bases, leaving 13 bases between them. CDR1 and CDR2 from the germline V gene are SQVTM and ANQGSEA. CDR3 region: CSVPNTGNEQYF. The DNA of the CDR3 is TGCAGCGTTCCTAACACAGGGAACGAGCAGTACTTC.